This T cell receptor (beta chain) was recovered during a study of siplizumab effects on memory and regulatory T cells. Trimming removed 3 bases from V and 5 bases from J, with 18 bases in between. The CDR3 runs 16 residues. Germline V gene data show CDR1 as MGHRA and CDR2 as YSYEKL. With regard to this clone: Its antigen remains unidentified.

Assays covered about 10^5 TCR templates per sample. Sequencing was performed with immunoSEQ multiplex PCR; in TCRdb, only in-frame clones are kept and a portion is missing. This sample carries 100,000 to 110,000 clones, roughly 93% of them seen once, and the ten largest clones take approximately 1.5%. General study points: A major contribution to the alloresponse seemed to be made by naive T cells, which seemed more diverse than memory cells. Researchers could map only a minor fraction of alloreactive clones to unstimulated subsets. In the presence of siplizumab, alloreactive sequences traceable to unstimulated CD4+ memory cells were significantly reduced.

The sample comprised non-Treg CD4+ T cells sorted from blood. This sequence joins TRBV4-1 and TRBJ2-3; D is perhaps TRBD1 (6 bases). The clonotype comes from a human donor in good health. CDR3 sequence (DNA): TGCGCCAGCAGCCAGACGGGGCTTGGGGGCAGAGATACGCAGTATTTT. This translates into CASSQTGLGGRDTQYF.